This T cell receptor (beta chain) was observed in a study of read filtering for tumor transcriptome and immune sequencing. Across the whole study: Among patients, some 17 were male and 15 or so female, aged about 47 to 85 (mean roughly 64).

This library used roughly 0.4 ug RNA and molecular barcoded adaptors spanning alpha/delta and beta/gamma chains. TCRdb passed the reads through MiXCR, listing each CDR3 protein once. The table lists some 40,000 distinct CDR3 sequences, roughly 13% of them singletons. The CDR3 has 15 amino acids. The germline V gene encodes CDR1 MNHNY and CDR2 SVGAGI (reference sequence). The V gene lost 6 bases and the J gene lost 4 bases, with 18 bases spanning the gap. This clonotype was sampled from a donor aged 40 or over with multiple myeloma. The V gene is TRBV6-6, the J gene TRBJ1-2; D possibly corresponds to TRBD1 (5 bases). Material for sequencing was a population of CD138-negative cells sorted from bone marrow. CDR3 amino acids: CASRKTGQGAYGYTF. The CDR3 nucleotides read TGTGCCAGCAGAAAAACGGGTCAGGGAGCCTATGGCTACACCTTC.